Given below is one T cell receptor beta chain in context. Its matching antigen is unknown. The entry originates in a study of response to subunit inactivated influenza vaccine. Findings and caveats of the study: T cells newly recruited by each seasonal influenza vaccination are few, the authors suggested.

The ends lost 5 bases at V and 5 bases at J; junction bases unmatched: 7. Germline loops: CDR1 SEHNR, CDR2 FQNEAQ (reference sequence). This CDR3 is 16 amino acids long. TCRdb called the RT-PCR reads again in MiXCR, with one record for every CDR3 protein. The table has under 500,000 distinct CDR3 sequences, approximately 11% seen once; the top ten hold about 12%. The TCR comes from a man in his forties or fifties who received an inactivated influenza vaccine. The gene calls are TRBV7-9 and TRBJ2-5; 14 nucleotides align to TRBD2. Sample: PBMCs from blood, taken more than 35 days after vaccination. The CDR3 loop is CASSSPGLAGEETQYF. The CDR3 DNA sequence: TGTGCCAGCAGCAGCCCGGGACTAGCGGGAGAGGAGACCCAGTACTTC. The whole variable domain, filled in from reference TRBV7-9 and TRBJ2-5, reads DTGVSQNPRHKITKRGQNVTFRCDPISEHNRLYWYRQTLGQGPEFLTYFQNEAQLEKSRLLSDRFSAERPKGSFSTLEIQRTEQGDSAMYLCASSSPGLAGEETQYFGPGTRLLVL.